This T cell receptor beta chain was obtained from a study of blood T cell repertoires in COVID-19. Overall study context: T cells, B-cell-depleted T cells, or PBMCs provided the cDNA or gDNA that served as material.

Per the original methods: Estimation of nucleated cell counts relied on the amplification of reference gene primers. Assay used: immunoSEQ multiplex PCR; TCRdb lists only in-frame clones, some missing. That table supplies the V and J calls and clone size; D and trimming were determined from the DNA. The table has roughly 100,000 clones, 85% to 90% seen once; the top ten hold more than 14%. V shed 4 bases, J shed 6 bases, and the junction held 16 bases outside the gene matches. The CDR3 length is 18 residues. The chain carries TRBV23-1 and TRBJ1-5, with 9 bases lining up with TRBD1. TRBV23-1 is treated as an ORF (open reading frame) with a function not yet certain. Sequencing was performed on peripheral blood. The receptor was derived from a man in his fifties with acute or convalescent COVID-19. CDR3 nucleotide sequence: TGCGCCAGCAGTCGATCGGGGCATACGGGACAGGGTGCTCAGCCCCAGCATTTT. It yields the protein CASSRSGHTGQGAQPQHF.